This TCR beta chain was sequenced in a study of tumor-infiltrating lymphocytes in primary liver carcinoma. Background on the study: There were tumors of stage T1-T3 N0M0, each 4.2 to 10 cm across. Whole-study results and caveats: Pairs of tumor regions overlapped more than tumor-adjacent and tumor-blood pairs did.

As regards this clonotype: Antigen: not known. A read error may account for a junction end that differs from germline.

With 500 ng total RNA as template and a constant-region primer, TCR beta cDNA was made. The TCR beta library was amplified through three nested multiplex PCR rounds in a modified ARM-PCR procedure. A C-beta reverse primer and TRBV1-TRBV30 forward primers served in each of the first two PCR rounds, at 10 cycles apiece. TCRdb fed the multiplex PCR reads into MiXCR, producing one record per CDR3 protein. The table lists some 30,000 distinct CDR3 sequences, over 65% of them singletons. This CDR3 spans 13 amino acids. Joint extraction of RNA and DNA used roughly 19-31 mg of bulk tissue that was unsorted. Surgeons treated the primary liver carcinoma of the patients by surgical resection. Per tumor, sampling covered five separate regions.

This sequence joins TRBV12-3 or TRBV12-4 and TRBJ2-1; D uncertain. Sequenced input: liver tumor tissue from sampling region 5. Subset meaning: tumor region T5, tumor centre. This receptor was identified in a man aged 40-55 years with primary liver carcinoma and hepatitis B virus infection. DNA for the CDR3: TGTGTCAGCAGTCGGAAAAAATACAATGAGCAGTTCTTT. It specifies CVSSRKKYNEQFF.